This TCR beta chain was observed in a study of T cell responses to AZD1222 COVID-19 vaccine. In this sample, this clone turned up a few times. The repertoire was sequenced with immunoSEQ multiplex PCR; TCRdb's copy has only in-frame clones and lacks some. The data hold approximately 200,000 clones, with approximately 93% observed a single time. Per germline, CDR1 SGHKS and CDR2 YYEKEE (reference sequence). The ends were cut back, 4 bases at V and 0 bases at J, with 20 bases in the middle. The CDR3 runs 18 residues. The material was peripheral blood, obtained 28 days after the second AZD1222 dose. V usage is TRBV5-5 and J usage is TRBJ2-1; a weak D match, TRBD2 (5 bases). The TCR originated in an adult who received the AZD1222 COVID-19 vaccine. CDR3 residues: CASSGRISDGNSYNEQFF. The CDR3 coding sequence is TGTGCCAGCAGCGGGAGAATCTCGGACGGGAACTCCTACAATGAGCAGTTCTTC.